Below, 6 T cell receptor beta chains from the same sample are listed, as sequenced in a study of blood T cell repertoires in COVID-19. The repertoire was sequenced with immunoSEQ multiplex PCR; TCRdb's copy has only in-frame clones and lacks some. The table shows about 75,000 clones, with approximately 90% occurring only once. The sequenced sample consisted of peripheral blood. These receptors all stem from a woman aged 45-65 years with acute or convalescent COVID-19.

V usage is TRBV9 and J usage is TRBJ2-1, with 8 bases lining up with TRBD1. V dropped 4 bases and J dropped 0; count of bases not matched to a gene: 6. The CDR3 has 16 amino acids. Germline CDR1 reads SGDLS; CDR2 reads YYNGEE. The CDR3: CASSYRGSSSYNEQFF. As DNA, the CDR3 is TGTGCCAGCAGCTACAGGGGGTCGAGCTCCTACAATGAGCAGTTCTTC.

In nucleotides, the CDR3 is TGTGCCAGCAGCTCCGGGACAGGGGGCATCTACGAGCAGTACTTC. Its protein product is CASSSGTGGIYEQYF. The chain uses TRBV11-2 and TRBJ2-7; 12 nucleotides align to TRBD1. The CDR3 has 15 residues. Germline lookup yields CDR1 SGHAT and CDR2 FQNNGV. With V trimmed by 4 bases and J by 3 bases, 4 bases remained unmatched.

The CDR3 region is CASSPPIGTSGNDEQFF. The CDR3 nucleotides are TGTGCCAGCTCACCACCGATCGGAACTAGCGGGAACGATGAGCAGTTCTTC. The gene calls are TRBV18 and TRBJ2-1; TRBD2 matches at 10 bases. This CDR3 spans 17 amino acids. The V and J ends lost 0 bases and 8 bases, in that order; junction bases with no gene match: 10. CDR1 and CDR2 from the germline V gene are KGHSH and LQKENI.

The CDR3 DNA reads TGTGCCAGCAGCTTCAGACAGCCAGAGACCCAGTACTTC. Translated, it gives CASSFRQPETQYF. V and J are TRBV7-9 and TRBJ2-5, with a possible D match to TRBD1 (5 bases). CDR3 length: 13 amino acids. Germline CDR1 SEHNR, CDR2 FQNEAQ (reference sequence). V lost 3 bases, J lost 4 bases, and 9 bases lay in between.

J is TRBJ1-5 and V is TRBV6-5, with TRBD1 matching 7 bases. After removal of 8 bases from V and 16 bases from J, the junction contained 14 bases not matched to a gene. The CDR3 runs 12 residues. Per the germline V gene, CDR1 is MNHEY and CDR2 is SVGAGI. This chain's CDR3 is CASEKGQENIHF. In nucleotides, the CDR3 is TGTGCCAGCGAGAAAGGACAGGAAAACATCCATTTT.

This chain connects TRBV24-1 to TRBJ2-1; maybe TRBD2 (5 bases). Germline values: CDR1 KGHDR, CDR2 SFDVKD. The CDR3 extends over 15 amino acids. V lost 4 bases, J lost 2 bases, and 11 bases lay in between. CDR3 protein: CATSDAGQPYNEQFF. The CDR3 bases are TGTGCCACCAGTGACGCGGGCCAGCCCTACAATGAGCAGTTCTTC.